Listed below are T cell receptor beta chains from one sample, sequenced in a study of blood T cell repertoires in COVID-19. Measured with immunoSEQ multiplex PCR; TCRdb has only the in-frame clones, and not every one. The sample lists approximately 25,000 clones; 72% were seen once. Sequencing input: peripheral blood. The receptors here all came from a woman of 80 years or more with acute or convalescent COVID-19. CDR3s include the opening cysteine and the closing phenylalanine or tryptophan. D genes are given only for firm matches. Size tells how often a clone was seen (once, few, many) or the class of an expanded clone, and some rows leave it out.

d_gene	v_gene	j_gene	abundance	CDR3aa	CDR3nt
-	TRBV6-5	TRBJ2-1	-	CASSYFVGGEQFF	TGTGCCAGCAGTTACTTCGTCGGAGGTGAGCAGTTCTTC
TRBD1	TRBV7-9	TRBJ2-1	-	CASSYRGNEQFF	TGTGCCAGCAGCTACAGGGGAAATGAGCAGTTCTTC
-	TRBV28	TRBJ1-4	-	CASSSRREGEKLFF	TGTGCCAGCAGTTCCCGTCGGGAGGGTGAAAAACTGTTTTTT
-	TRBV7-9	TRBJ2-7	-	CASSLYGALEQYF	TGTGCCAGCAGCCTATATGGGGCTTTAGAGCAGTACTTC
-	TRBV6-2/TRBV6-3	TRBJ2-1	few	CASSYVGSINEQFF	TGTGCCAGCAGTTACGTCGGGAGTATCAATGAGCAGTTCTTC
TRBD2	TRBV6-5	TRBJ2-3	once	CASRSRGGSTDTQYF	TGTGCCAGCAGGTCCCGGGGGGGAAGCACAGATACGCAGTATTTT
TRBD2	TRBV3-1/TRBV3-2	TRBJ2-1	-	CASSQPLAGSYNEQFF	TGTGCCAGCAGCCAACCATTAGCGGGGTCCTACAATGAGCAGTTCTTC
TRBD1	TRBV29-1	TRBJ2-5	-	CSVGTGVKGETQYF	TGCAGCGTTGGCACAGGGGTAAAAGGAGAGACCCAGTACTTC
-	TRBV27	TRBJ2-1	-	CASSLWASGEQFF	TGTGCCAGCAGTTTATGGGCAAGTGGTGAGCAGTTCTTC
TRBD1	TRBV6-6	TRBJ1-2	few	CASSTGVGNYGYTF	TGTGCCAGCAGTACAGGGGTAGGAAACTATGGCTACACCTTC
TRBD1	TRBV5-4	TRBJ1-5	-	CASSWDREAPQHF	TGTGCCAGCAGCTGGGACAGGGAGGCGCCCCAGCATTTT
TRBD1	TRBV12-5	TRBJ1-5	-	CASGTDIQGASNQPQHF	TGTGCTAGTGGTACCGATATACAGGGGGCAAGCAATCAGCCCCAGCATTTT
-	TRBV30	TRBJ1-1	once	CAWSQGWGQAFF	TGTGCCTGGAGTCAGGGATGGGGGCAAGCTTTCTTT
-	TRBV10-2	TRBJ1-3	-	CASTEGTTGAGNTIYF	TGCGCCAGCACCGAGGGCACCACGGGTGCTGGAAACACCATATATTTT
TRBD2	TRBV3-1/TRBV3-2	TRBJ2-7	-	CASSLGLAGTQTYEQYF	TGTGCCAGCAGCCTGGGACTAGCAGGAACCCAGACCTACGAGCAGTACTTC
-	TRBV15	TRBJ1-2	-	CATSRDRGGPNYGYTF	TGTGCCACCAGCAGAGATAGGGGGGGACCGAACTATGGCTACACCTTC
-	TRBV29-1	TRBJ2-3	-	CSVGLTQRSTDTQYF	TGCAGCGTTGGTCTGACGCAGCGGAGCACAGATACGCAGTATTTT
-	TRBV21-1	TRBJ2-1	-	CASSKACELASISNEQFF	TGTGCCAGCAGCAAAGCGTGCGAACTAGCGTCTATATCGAATGAGCAGTTCTTC
TRBD2	TRBV7-2	TRBJ2-7	-	CASSYQTGTSRLQYF	TGTGCCAGCAGCTACCAAACCGGGACTAGTCGCCTGCAGTACTTC
-	TRBV6-6	TRBJ1-2	-	CASSNRAFNYGYTF	TGTGCCAGCAGTAACAGGGCTTTCAACTATGGCTACACCTTC
TRBD1	TRBV28	TRBJ1-5	-	CASRWSGQGNQPQHF	TGTGCCAGCAGGTGGTCGGGACAGGGAAATCAGCCCCAGCATTTT
TRBD1	TRBV16	TRBJ2-3	-	CASSQSNGQGLAGTDTQYF	TGTGCCAGCAGCCAATCAAACGGACAGGGCCTAGCAGGCACAGATACGCAGTATTTT
-	TRBV5-1	TRBJ1-1	-	CASTLTPGENTEAFF	TGCGCCAGCACCCTTACGCCAGGGGAGAACACTGAAGCTTTCTTT
-	TRBV15	TRBJ1-4	-	CATSRRGINEKLFF	TGTGCCACCAGCAGAAGGGGAATTAATGAAAAACTGTTTTTT
TRBD1	TRBV5-4	TRBJ1-6	-	CASSFAGGRSPLHF	TGTGCCAGCAGCTTCGCAGGGGGGCGTTCACCCCTCCACTTT
-	TRBV19	TRBJ1-4	-	CASSTRRTATNEKLFF	TGTGCCAGTAGCACAAGGAGAACGGCAACTAATGAAAAACTGTTTTTT
-	TRBV30	TRBJ2-7	-	CAWDPTGNEQYF	TGTGCCTGGGACCCCACAGGGAACGAGCAGTACTTC